This TCR beta chain was captured in a study of T cell repertoires in ileal Crohn's disease. Study details: Patients had a median 7.9-year disease duration, and less than 40% were active smokers. Overall study findings and caveats: Clonal expansions were more frequent in active smokers than non-smokers at surgery.

About this clone itself: Its specificity is unknown.

TCRdb's table, derived via immunoSEQ multiplex PCR, lists solely in-frame clones and lacks some. Among under 35,000 clones listed, roughly 77% were seen once. The sequencing sample was made of ileal tissue. This clonotype originated in an adult with Crohn's disease.

The CDR3 protein is CASSPERGLEQYF. The CDR3 nucleotides are TGTGCCAGTAGTCCCGAGCGGGGGCTCGAGCAGTACTTC. The chain has TRBV19 and TRBJ2-7; 8 nucleotides agree with TRBD2. From germline, CDR1 is LNHDA and CDR2 SQIVND (reference sequence). V lost 5 bases, J lost 6 bases, and 6 bases stayed unmatched. This CDR3 has 13 amino acids.